A single sample gave rise to the 24 T cell receptor beta chains below, sequenced in a study of blood T cell repertoires in COVID-19. The method was immunoSEQ multiplex PCR; TCRdb's version includes in-frame clones alone and lacks a portion of them. The sample consists of some 270,000 clones, about 89% of them appearing once. The sample comprised peripheral blood. Receptor source: a middle-aged man with acute or convalescent COVID-19.

The V call is TRBV19, the J call TRBJ1-2; 8 nucleotides agree with TRBD1. Trimming removed 6 bases from V and 1 base from J; junction bases left unmatched: 13. CDR1 is LNHDA, CDR2 SQIVND, per germline (reference sequence). CDR3 length equals 17 residues. This CDR3 reads CASRKRSDRGGNYGYTF. In DNA, the CDR3 is TGTGCCAGTAGGAAAAGATCCGACAGGGGCGGTAACTATGGCTACACCTTC.

This chain connects TRBV28 to TRBJ2-7; 9 bases are shared with TRBD2. The V gene end was trimmed by 5 bases and the J gene end by 7 bases; junction bases not matched to a gene: 21. Germline loops: CDR1 MDHEN, CDR2 SYDVKM. This CDR3 is built from 18 residues. CDR3 DNA sequence: TGTGCCAGCAGTCTCTCTAGCGGGGCGGGAAGGGGTTTAGGGGAGCAGTACTTC. This gives the protein CASSLSSGAGRGLGEQYF.

The chain is built from TRBV30 and TRBJ2-1; a weak D match, TRBD1 (5 bases). CDR3 length: 14 residues. The V end lost 4 bases, the J end lost 6 bases, and 16 bases lay between the germline ends. The V gene's germline CDR1 is GTSNPN and CDR2 SVGIG (reference sequence). In DNA form, the CDR3 reads TGTGCCTGGACCCGGACATCGTGGGGCAATGAGCAGTTCTTC. Translation: CAWTRTSWGNEQFF.

In its sample, this clone was seen once. V gene TRBV12-3 or TRBV12-4 combines with J gene TRBJ2-7, with D perhaps TRBD1 (6 bases). V lost 8 bases and J 12 bases, leaving 20 bases between the germline ends. This CDR3 is 12 amino acids long. CDR3 nucleotides: TGTGCCAGCGCTTTCAGGGGCGGTCAGGGGTACTTC. Translation gives CASAFRGGQGYF.

V and J are TRBV11-2 and TRBJ2-5, with D possibly matching TRBD2 (5 bases). The CDR3 length is 15 residues. Germline V gene lookup returns CDR1 SGHAT and CDR2 FQNNGV. With 1 base removed from V and 3 bases from J, the gap between germline ends came to 12 bases. This chain's CDR3 is CASSLAPEGKETQYF. The CDR3 DNA reads TGTGCCAGCAGCTTAGCCCCTGAGGGAAAAGAGACCCAGTACTTC.

In this sample, this clone turned up once. The chain combines TRBV7-9 with TRBJ1-1; D might be TRBD1 (5 bases). V was cut by 3 bases and J by 1 base, with 9 bases left in between. The CDR3 length is 14 residues. Looked up from germline, CDR1 is SEHNR and CDR2 is FQNEAQ (reference sequence). CDR3: CASSLHTGNTEAFF. DNA for the CDR3: TGTGCCAGCAGCTTGCACACAGGGAACACTGAAGCTTTCTTT.

This chain uses TRBV6-5 with TRBJ1-4, with D possibly being TRBD1 (6 bases). The germline V and J ends were trimmed by 2 bases and 1 base, with 11 bases remaining between them. There are 16 residues in the CDR3. Germline V lookup: CDR1 MNHEY, CDR2 SVGAGI. This CDR3 reads CASSYRGAGTNEKLFF. The CDR3 DNA reads TGTGCCAGCAGTTACCGGGGGGCGGGAACTAATGAAAAACTGTTTTTT.

This clone was seen just once. The DNA of the CDR3 is TGTGCCAGCCGGCGGAAAGGTAGCTCCTACAATGAGCAGTTCTTC. Its translation is CASRRKGSSYNEQFF. The rearrangement joins TRBV5-6 to TRBJ2-1; D is undetermined. CDR3 length equals 15 residues. From germline, CDR1 is SGHDT and CDR2 YYEEEE. V dropped 7 bases and J dropped 0 bases, with 14 bases sitting between them.

The CDR3 here is CASSRPWEDGYTF. The CDR3 coding sequence is TGTGCCAGCAGCAGGCCCTGGGAGGATGGCTACACCTTC. This chain uses TRBV5-4 with TRBJ1-2; no firm D call. V was shortened by 4 bases and J by 6 bases, with 13 bases between the two germline ends. This CDR3 has 13 residues. Germline-derived CDR1 and CDR2 are SGHNT and YYREEE (reference sequence). The full variable domain, rest sourced from reference TRBV5-4 and TRBJ1-2, is ETGVTQSPTHLIKTRGQQVTLRCSSQSGHNTVSWYQQALGQGPQFIFQYYREEENGRGNFPPRFSGLQFPNYSSELNVNALELDDSALYLCASSRPWEDGYTFGSGTRLTVV.

In this sample, this clone turned up once. V is TRBV18 and J is TRBJ2-7; TRBD1 matches 9 bases. Per germline, CDR1 KGHSH and CDR2 LQKENI. The CDR3 loop spans 14 amino acids. Trimming at V came to 4 bases and at J to 2 bases, leaving 3 bases not matched to a gene. The CDR3 DNA is TGTGCCAGCTCACGCGGGACAGGGACCTACGAGCAGTACTTC. This translates into CASSRGTGTYEQYF.

The chain's CDR3 is CASSYKSGTQYF. In nucleotides, the CDR3 is TGTGCCAGCAGTTATAAATCCGGTACGCAGTATTTT. The rearrangement uses TRBV2 and TRBJ2-3, with D uncertain. The CDR3 is made up of 12 amino acids. Trimming left V 5 bases short and J 8 bases short, with 11 bases between. Germline values: CDR1 SNHLY, CDR2 FYNNEI.

CDR3: CASSEYPFGTESDEQYF. For the CDR3, the DNA is TGTGCCAGCAGTGAATATCCCTTCGGGACAGAGAGCGACGAGCAGTACTTC. The chain is built from TRBV2 and TRBJ2-7; 7 positions match TRBD1. CDR3 length: 17 amino acids. Germline values: CDR1 SNHLY, CDR2 FYNNEI. V gave up 2 bases and J gave up 5 bases; unmatched junction bases: 15.

The V gene is TRBV5-1, the J gene TRBJ2-1, with 8 bases aligning to TRBD2. In germline, CDR1 is SGHRS, CDR2 YFSETQ. Trimming cost V 1 base and J 5 bases; bases outside gene matches: 14. The CDR3 is made up of 18 amino acids. CDR3 sequence: CASSLFTSGGPLNNEQFF. The CDR3 bases are TGCGCCAGCAGCTTGTTTACGTCGGGGGGGCCTCTGAACAATGAGCAGTTCTTC.

The chain is built from TRBV7-9 and TRBJ2-7; TRBD1 aligns across 7 bases. The germline V gene encodes CDR1 SEHNR and CDR2 FQNEAQ (reference sequence). Trimming at V came to 6 bases and at J to 3 bases, leaving 5 bases not matched to a gene. The CDR3 runs 13 residues. The CDR3 DNA sequence: TGTGCCAGCAGTGATGCAGGGGGCTACGAGCAGTACTTC. It codes for CASSDAGGYEQYF.

The chain uses TRBV23-1 and TRBJ1-5, with no clear D. TRBV23-1 is given ORF status, its function remaining uncertain. With 8 bases removed from V and 2 bases from J, the gap between germline ends came to 7 bases. This CDR3 is 12 amino acids long. CDR3 protein: CASAERNQPQHF. CDR3 DNA: TGCGCCAGCGCTGAGCGCAATCAGCCCCAGCATTTT.

There are a few counts of this clone. The chain is built from TRBV9 and TRBJ2-2; D is unresolved. V was trimmed by 4 bases and J by 5 bases, leaving 12 bases between them. From germline, CDR1 is SGDLS and CDR2 YYNGEE. The CDR3 has 14 amino acids. The CDR3 DNA sequence: TGTGCCAGCAGCCAAGGTACAGTTACCGGGGAGCTGTTTTTT. It encodes CASSQGTVTGELFF. Using reference TRBV9 and TRBJ2-2 for the parts outside the CDR3, the full variable domain is DSGVTQTPKHLITATGQRVTLRCSPRSGDLSVYWYQQSLDQGLQFLIQYYNGEERAKGNILERFSAQQFPDLHSELNLSSLELGDSALYFCASSQGTVTGELFFGEGSRLTVL.

The gene calls are TRBV6-5 and TRBJ1-4; D is undetermined. Trimming took 7 bases from V and 0 from J, leaving 9 bases between them. The CDR3 consists of 14 residues. Per germline, CDR1 MNHEY and CDR2 SVGAGI. CDR3 sequence reads: CASNSYATNEKLFF. The CDR3 coding sequence is TGTGCCAGCAACAGTTATGCAACTAATGAAAAACTGTTTTTT.

The chain carries TRBV11-2 and TRBJ1-2; the D is unclear. Germline CDR1 SGHAT, CDR2 FQNNGV. CDR3 length equals 15 residues. Between the trimmed V and J ends, which lost 3 bases and 2 bases, there was a span of 13 bases. This CDR3 is CASSLGVPENYGYTF. In DNA form, the CDR3 reads TGTGCCAGCAGCTTGGGAGTGCCAGAGAACTATGGCTACACCTTC.

The chain carries TRBV9 and TRBJ2-3, with D perhaps matching TRBD2 (6 bases). V was pared by 0 bases and J by 5 bases, with 16 bases between. The CDR3 is made up of 16 amino acids. Germline lookup yields CDR1 SGDLS and CDR2 YYNGEE. The CDR3: CASSVGSGAERDTQYF. The CDR3 DNA reads as TGTGCCAGCAGCGTAGGTTCGGGAGCCGAGAGAGATACGCAGTATTTT.

The J gene is TRBJ1-6, the V gene TRBV19; the D is unclear. V lost 6 bases and J lost 9, with 15 bases in between. The CDR3 runs to 14 residues. Germline loops: CDR1 LNHDA, CDR2 SQIVND (reference sequence). Written as DNA, the CDR3 is TGTGCCAGTAGCGAGAACCGGGATATTTCACCCCTCCACTTT. Translating gives CASSENRDISPLHF.

The chain uses TRBV11-2 and TRBJ1-1; D gene ambiguous. The V and J ends lost 1 base and 1 base respectively, with 7 bases between them. Germline V CDR1 and CDR2: SGHAT, FQNNGV. The length of the CDR3 is 14 residues. The CDR3 spells CASSLGAWNTEAFF. CDR3 sequence (DNA): TGTGCCAGCAGCTTAGGGGCTTGGAACACTGAAGCTTTCTTT.

The chain recombines TRBV5-1 with TRBJ2-5; 7 bases map to TRBD2. The CDR3 is 16 residues long. Germline-derived CDR1 and CDR2 are SGHRS and YFSETQ. J was trimmed by 4 bases and V by 6 bases; bases with no gene match: 15. The CDR3 DNA follows: TGCGCCAGCACCGACTTAAGCGGGGCCCAGGGAGAGACCCAGTACTTC. It yields the protein CASTDLSGAQGETQYF.

The chain joins TRBV19 to TRBJ2-5; TRBD2 is a possible D gene (5 bases). Trimming took off 4 bases at V and 3 bases at J, with 15 bases between the two ends. Germline V CDR1 and CDR2: LNHDA, SQIVND (reference sequence). The CDR3 consists of 15 residues. The CDR3 is CASSNSGSREETQYF. In DNA form, the CDR3 reads TGTGCCAGTAGTAATTCGGGAAGTCGGGAAGAGACCCAGTACTTC. Supplemented by reference TRBV19 and TRBJ2-5, the full variable domain reads DGGITQSPKYLFRKEGQNVTLSCEQNLNHDAMYWYRQDPGQGLRLIYYSQIVNDFQKGDIAEGYSVSREKKESFPLTVTSAQKNPTAFYLCASSNSGSREETQYFGPGTRLLVL.

The chain uses TRBV5-4 and TRBJ2-5; 9 bases agree with TRBD1. Germline V CDR1 and CDR2: SGHNT, YYREEE (reference sequence). This CDR3 contains 15 residues. Losses at the gene ends were 4 bases for V and 5 bases for J; bases not matched to a gene: 9. The DNA for the CDR3 is TGTGCCAGCAGCCTCCGACAGGGGGACGCGGAGACCCAGTACTTC. Translation: CASSLRQGDAETQYF.